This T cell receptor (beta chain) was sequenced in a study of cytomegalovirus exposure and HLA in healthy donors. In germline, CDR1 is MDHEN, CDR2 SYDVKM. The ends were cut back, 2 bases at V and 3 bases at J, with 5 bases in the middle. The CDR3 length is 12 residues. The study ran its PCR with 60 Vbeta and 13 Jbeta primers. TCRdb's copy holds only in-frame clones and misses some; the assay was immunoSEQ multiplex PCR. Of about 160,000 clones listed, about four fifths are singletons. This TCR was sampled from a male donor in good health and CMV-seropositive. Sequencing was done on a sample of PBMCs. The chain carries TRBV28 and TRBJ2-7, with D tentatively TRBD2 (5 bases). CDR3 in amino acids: CASSLRGYEQYF. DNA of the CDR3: TGTGCCAGCAGTTTACGGGGCTACGAGCAGTACTTC.